Shown below are 23 T cell receptor beta chains from a single sample sequenced in a study of OX40 agonist ivuxolimab in advanced cancers. Assay used: immunoSEQ multiplex PCR; TCRdb lists only in-frame clones, some missing. The table includes 45,000 to 70,000 clones, around 88% detected once. The sample in question was CD4+ or CD8+ T cells sorted from blood, obtained in a trial of the OX40 agonist ivuxolimab. These receptors all come from an adult with an advanced solid tumor such as melanoma, head and neck, liver or kidney cancer.

This rearrangement joins TRBV11-2 to TRBJ2-1; maybe TRBD2 (5 bases). CDR3 length equals 15 residues. The V and J ends lost 1 base and 3 bases respectively, with 10 bases between them. The V gene's germline CDR1 is SGHAT and CDR2 FQNNGV. The CDR3: CASSLGLAFYNEQFF. CDR3 DNA: TGTGCCAGCAGCTTAGGCCTAGCTTTCTACAATGAGCAGTTCTTC.

The chain joins TRBV19 to TRBJ2-3; the match to TRBD2 covers 8 bases. From germline, CDR1 is LNHDA and CDR2 SQIVND (reference sequence). After removal of 4 bases from V and 6 bases from J, the junction contained 9 bases not matched to a gene. This CDR3 comprises 15 residues. The CDR3 coding sequence is TGTGCCAGTAGTAAAGGACTAGCCGGTGGGGATACGCAGTATTTT. This gives the protein CASSKGLAGGDTQYF.

The rearrangement links TRBV5-8 to TRBJ1-5; D perhaps matches TRBD1 (6 bases). The germline V gene has CDR1 SGHTS and CDR2 YDEGEE. This CDR3 has 13 residues. Trimming removed 2 bases at V and 5 bases at J, with 8 bases between. CDR3 region: CASSFNRDQPQHF. The CDR3 nucleotides are TGTGCCAGCAGCTTTAACAGGGATCAGCCCCAGCATTTT.

This chain links TRBV6-1 with TRBJ2-5, with D tentatively TRBD1 (5 bases). CDR1 and CDR2 from the germline V gene are MNHNS and SASEGT. This CDR3 is built from 14 residues. V was trimmed by 1 base and J by 6 bases, leaving 12 bases between them. CDR3 loop: CASSEGAGFKTQYF. CDR3 DNA sequence: TGTGCCAGCAGTGAAGGAGCAGGGTTTAAGACCCAGTACTTC.

The gene calls are TRBV19 and TRBJ1-4; D remains unclear. Looked up from germline, CDR1 is LNHDA and CDR2 is SQIVND (reference sequence). The V gene lost 6 bases and the J gene lost 8 bases, with 16 bases spanning the gap. This CDR3 spans 14 amino acids. DNA for the CDR3: TGTGCCAGTAGCCAGTACCTCACGTCGGAAAAACTGTTTTTT. Amino acid sequence: CASSQYLTSEKLFF.

The gene calls are TRBV7-9 and TRBJ2-5, with D possibly TRBD2 on 6 matching bases. The CDR3 is 14 residues long. V was cut by 8 bases and J by 0 bases, with 13 bases left in between. Germline loops: CDR1 SEHNR, CDR2 FQNEAQ (reference sequence). This chain's CDR3 is CASVRGGDQETQYF. The DNA of the CDR3 is TGTGCCAGCGTCCGGGGCGGGGACCAAGAGACCCAGTACTTC.

The genes are TRBV28 and TRBJ2-5; D is possibly TRBD2 (6 bases). The germline V gene has CDR1 MDHEN and CDR2 SYDVKM. Deletions cut 7 bases from V and 7 bases from J, with 16 bases between. The CDR3 extends over 13 amino acids. In DNA form, the CDR3 reads TGTGCCAGCACCGGGGACTCCCGGGGGACCCAGTACTTC. Its translation is CASTGDSRGTQYF.

The V gene is TRBV6-1, the J gene TRBJ2-7; 7 bases agree with TRBD2. The CDR3 is 12 amino acids. Germline-derived CDR1 and CDR2 are MNHNS and SASEGT. Trimming at V came to 3 bases and at J to 7 bases, leaving 3 bases not matched to a gene. The CDR3 bases are TGTGCCAGCAGTGAGAACGGGGGGGAGCAGTACTTC. This sequence encodes CASSENGGEQYF.

This clone is a singleton in its sample. The rearrangement links TRBV4-2 to TRBJ2-5; 7 bases are a match to TRBD1. V lost 2 bases and J lost 3; bases outside the gene matches: 3. The CDR3 sequence is 14 residues long. Germline V CDR1 and CDR2: LGHNA, YNFKEQ. The CDR3 here is CASSQPGQKETQYF. CDR3 sequence (DNA): TGTGCCAGCAGCCAACCGGGACAGAAAGAGACCCAGTACTTC.

A remark on this clone: At one end, the junction sequence differs from germline, possibly due to a read error. The chain combines TRBV18 with TRBJ2-7; the D is unclear. Germline CDR1 reads KGHSH; CDR2 reads LQKENI. The CDR3 loop spans 10 amino acids. The CDR3 DNA is TGTGCCAGCTCACTTCCTACCGGGCTATTC. It specifies CASSLPTGLF.

The chain recombines TRBV30 with TRBJ1-5; D remains ambiguous. Germline CDR1 is GTSNPN and CDR2 is SVGIG (reference sequence). The V and J ends lost 3 bases and 7 bases respectively, with 19 bases between them. CDR3 length: 15 amino acids. The CDR3 spells CAWSAGVQGQQPQHF. In DNA, the CDR3 is TGTGCCTGGAGCGCTGGGGTCCAAGGGCAACAGCCCCAGCATTTT.

J is TRBJ2-7 and V is TRBV19; 9 nucleotides match TRBD2. The V segment lost 3 bases and the J segment 2 bases; nucleotides outside the gene matches: 2. The germline gives CDR1 LNHDA, CDR2 SQIVND (reference sequence). CDR3 size: 14 residues. CDR3 loop: CASSISSGAYEQYF. CDR3 bases: TGTGCCAGTAGTATTTCTAGCGGGGCCTACGAGCAGTACTTC. The complete variable domain, with remaining parts taken from reference TRBV19 and TRBJ2-7, reads DGGITQSPKYLFRKEGQNVTLSCEQNLNHDAMYWYRQDPGQGLRLIYYSQIVNDFQKGDIAEGYSVSREKKESFPLTVTSAQKNPTAFYLCASSISSGAYEQYFGPGTRLTVT.

The V call is TRBV6-1, the J call TRBJ2-5, with TRBD2 matching 10 bases. The junction had 9 bases not matched to a gene; V was cut back by 7 bases and J by 4 bases. This CDR3 has 15 amino acids. Germline values: CDR1 MNHNS, CDR2 SASEGT. The CDR3 protein is CASTLGAGGRETQYF. In DNA, the CDR3 is TGTGCCAGCACCCTAGGAGCGGGGGGGCGAGAGACCCAGTACTTC.

This chain links TRBV5-1 with TRBJ1-4; D not certain. V was clipped by 4 bases and J by 6 bases, with 13 bases between them. The CDR3 contains 14 residues. Germline CDR1 is SGHRS and CDR2 is YFSETQ. The CDR3 nucleotides read TGCGCCAGCAGCAAGGAGCGGCCTGATGAAAAACTGTTTTTT. Translating gives CASSKERPDEKLFF.

V is TRBV30 and J is TRBJ1-4; weak D call: TRBD1 (5 bases). V lost 8 bases and J 4 bases, leaving 14 bases between the germline ends. CDR3 length: 13 amino acids. The germline gives CDR1 GTSNPN, CDR2 SVGIG (reference sequence). The CDR3 loop reads CALGVRFNEKLFF. The CDR3, as DNA: TGTGCCCTAGGGGTCAGATTTAATGAAAAACTGTTTTTT.

V and J are TRBV6-5 and TRBJ1-1; D gene unclear. The CDR3 has 14 residues. Trimming pared 0 bases from V and 4 bases from J, leaving 9 bases between. Germline V lookup: CDR1 MNHEY, CDR2 SVGAGI. The CDR3 coding sequence is TGTGCCAGCAGTTACTCACCGGATGCCACTGAAGCTTTCTTT. It encodes CASSYSPDATEAFF.

V is TRBV5-1 and J is TRBJ1-1; D is possibly TRBD1 (5 bases). This CDR3 comprises 14 residues. Germline CDR1 reads SGHRS; CDR2 reads YFSETQ. Deletions cut 4 bases from V and 1 base from J, with 11 bases between. The CDR3 DNA reads TGCGCCAGCAGCCACAATGGACAGAACACTGAAGCTTTCTTT. As protein: CASSHNGQNTEAFF.

This clone was observed once. This CDR3 is also generated by other DNA sequences in the sample. The gene calls are TRBV29-1 and TRBJ2-1, with a tentative D call TRBD2 (6 bases). Germline V CDR1 and CDR2: SQVTM, ANQGSEA. The length of the CDR3 is 15 residues. Trimming pared 5 bases from V and 4 bases from J, leaving 18 bases between. CDR3 DNA: TGCAGCGTTCGAGGTCGGGGGTGGGAATACAATGAGCAGTTCTTC. Its translation is CSVRGRGWEYNEQFF.

The J gene is TRBJ2-7, the V gene TRBV18; D is uncertain. V lost 3 bases and J lost 4, with 19 bases in between. Germline assignment: CDR1 KGHSH and CDR2 LQKENI. This CDR3 has 16 residues. Here the CDR3 reads CASSPEAIADLYEQYF. In DNA form, the CDR3 reads TGTGCCAGCTCACCGGAAGCTATTGCGGACCTTTACGAGCAGTACTTC.

This chain links TRBV18 with TRBJ2-7, with D perhaps TRBD2 (5 bases). The CDR3 has 12 residues. Germline V gene data show CDR1 as KGHSH and CDR2 as LQKENI. Trimming removed 3 bases at V and 6 bases at J, with 9 bases between. CDR3 protein: CASSPEAREQYF. The CDR3 DNA reads TGTGCCAGCTCACCGGAGGCGCGCGAGCAGTACTTC.

The chain employs TRBV6-1 and TRBJ1-5; D possibly corresponds to TRBD1 (6 bases). The ends were cut back, 7 bases at V and 1 base at J, with 11 bases in the middle. The CDR3 is made up of 14 amino acids. The germline gives CDR1 MNHNS, CDR2 SASEGT. The CDR3 DNA reads TGTGCCAGCATAAGGGACACCAGCAATCAGCCCCAGCATTTT. This gives the protein CASIRDTSNQPQHF.

The chain joins TRBV7-8 to TRBJ1-4; possible D gene TRBD1, 5 bases. This CDR3 has 14 amino acids. V lost 1 base and J lost 13, with 16 bases in between. CDR1 is SGHVS, CDR2 FQNEAQ, per germline. This chain's CDR3 is CASSLGGTSEGLFF. The CDR3 coding sequence is TGTGCCAGCAGCTTAGGAGGGACTTCTGAGGGACTGTTTTTT.

This chain joins TRBV2 and TRBJ1-5; D possibly corresponds to TRBD1 (5 bases). V gave up 8 bases and J gave up 4 bases, with 12 bases separating them. Germline loops: CDR1 SNHLY, CDR2 FYNNEI. The CDR3 loop spans 13 amino acids. CDR3 DNA: TGTGCCAGCGGGGGGGAGTCTAATCAGCCCCAGCATTTT. This codes for CASGGESNQPQHF.